The clone carrying this T cell receptor (beta chain) has only one observation. The protocol was immunoSEQ multiplex PCR, while the TCRdb copy is restricted to in-frame clones and leaves out a portion. The sample shows 83,000 or so clones, roughly 82% of them seen only once. The data were taken from a study of blood T cell repertoires in COVID-19. Trimming pared 2 bases from V and 2 bases from J, leaving 2 bases between. The germline V gene encodes CDR1 ENHRY and CDR2 SYGVKD. The CDR3 covers 12 residues. The chain combines TRBV10-3 with TRBJ2-3; the D is unclear. Material for sequencing was peripheral blood. This TCR was recovered from a human donor in a cohort sampled during active COVID-19. CDR3 sequence reads: CAISELTDTQYF. CDR3 sequence (DNA): TGTGCCATCAGTGAGCTCACAGATACGCAGTATTTT.